This TCR beta chain derives from a study of T cells in Graves' hyperthyroidism and ophthalmopathy. This clonotype was picked up many times. Given a much more abundant clone one base away, this may be a read error. The conserved final phenylalanine or tryptophan is absent from the CDR3, which likely points to a read error. RNA transcripts yielded amplified TCR beta CDR3 regions. In the first-round RT-PCR of the TCR CDR3, the HTBI primer set was used. TCRdb fed the multiplex PCR reads into MiXCR, producing one record per CDR3 protein. The table has under 40,000 distinct CDR3 sequences, around 52% seen once. The CDR3 is made up of 9 amino acids. V was shortened by 3 bases and J by 8 bases, with 4 bases between the two germline ends. Germline assignment: CDR1 SQVTM and CDR2 ANQGSEA.

This receptor was taken from a woman aged 40 to 55 with Graves' ophthalmopathy. The material sequenced was blood. The rearrangement joins TRBV29-1 to TRBJ1-2; D ambiguous. CDR3 residues: CSVDGGYTL. CDR3 DNA: TGCAGCGTTGACGGCGGCTACACCCTC.